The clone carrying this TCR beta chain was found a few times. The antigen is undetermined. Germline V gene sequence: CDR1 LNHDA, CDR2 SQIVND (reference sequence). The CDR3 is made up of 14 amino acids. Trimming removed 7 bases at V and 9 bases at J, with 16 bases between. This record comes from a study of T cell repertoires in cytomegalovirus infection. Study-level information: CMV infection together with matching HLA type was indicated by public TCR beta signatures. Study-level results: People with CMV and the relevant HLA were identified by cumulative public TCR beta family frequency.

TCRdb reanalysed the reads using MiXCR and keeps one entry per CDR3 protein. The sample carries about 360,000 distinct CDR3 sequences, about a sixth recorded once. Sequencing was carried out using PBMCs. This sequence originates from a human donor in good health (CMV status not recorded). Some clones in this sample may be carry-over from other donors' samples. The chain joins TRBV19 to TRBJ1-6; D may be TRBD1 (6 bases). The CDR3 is CASTQGIGVSPLHF. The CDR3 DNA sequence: TGTGCCAGTACCCAGGGGATTGGGGTTTCACCCCTCCACTTT. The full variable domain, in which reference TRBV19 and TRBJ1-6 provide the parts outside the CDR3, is DGGITQSPKYLFRKEGQNVTLSCEQNLNHDAMYWYRQDPGQGLRLIYYSQIVNDFQKGDIAEGYSVSREKKESFPLTVTSAQKNPTAFYLCASTQGIGVSPLHFGNGTRLTVT.